The 10 T cell receptor beta chains listed next were all sequenced from one sample in a study of response to subunit inactivated influenza vaccine (dated by TCRdb to between 2018 and 2020). The library was obtained by RT-PCR. These reads were obtained on an Illumina HiSeq 2500. The public reads were run again by TCRdb, first through fastp at Q25 and then through MiXCR, and only productive beta chains were kept. Identical CDR3 protein sequences are pooled into one entry, listed with their most common genes and DNA. The sample yields under 850,000 distinct CDR3 sequences; around 20% were counted once. The ten largest make up 11% of the sample. Sequences were derived from PBMCs from blood, sampled around 5 days after vaccination. The receptors were gathered from a man aged 50-60 years who received an inactivated influenza vaccine. Donor details come from another sample of the same person, matched by shared clones.

The chain recombines TRBV6-6 with TRBJ2-3; D remains ambiguous. From germline, CDR1 is MNHNY and CDR2 SVGAGI (reference sequence). CDR3 length: 13 residues. Trimming left V 6 bases short and J 4 bases short, with 11 bases between. The chain's CDR3 is CASSPKEADTQYF. As DNA, the CDR3 is TGTGCCAGCAGCCCAAAAGAGGCAGATACGCAGTATTTT.

The chain uses TRBV10-3 and TRBJ1-1, with TRBD1 matching over 10 bases. Germline CDR1 reads ENHRY; CDR2 reads SYGVKD. V shed 8 bases and J 4 bases; nucleotides not matched to a gene: 4. This CDR3 contains 13 residues. As DNA, the CDR3 is TGTGCCATCGAGGACAGGGGGGGCACTGAAGCTTTCTTT. Encoded protein: CAIEDRGGTEAFF.

The rearrangement joins TRBV7-2 to TRBJ1-6, with a possible D match to TRBD1 (5 bases). CDR1 and CDR2 from the germline V gene are SGHTA and FQGNSA. V was cut by 1 base and J by 8 bases, with 15 bases left in between. This CDR3 is 16 amino acids long. The DNA for the CDR3 is TGTGCCAGCAGCTTAGTGCTTCGGGGCGGGGATTCACCCCTCCACTTT. As protein: CASSLVLRGGDSPLHF.

The sample holds a few counts of this clonotype. V and J are TRBV12-3 or TRBV12-4 and TRBJ1-6; 7 bases are shared with TRBD1. V shed 6 bases and J 8 bases; nucleotides not matched to a gene: 7. The CDR3 contains 14 residues. CDR3 sequence reads: CASSPGQVHSPLHF. For the CDR3, the DNA is TGTGCCAGCAGCCCAGGACAGGTCCATTCACCCCTCCACTTT.

Only one count was recorded for this clonotype. This rearrangement joins TRBV7-9 to TRBJ2-2; D could derive from TRBD1 or TRBD2 (5 bases each). The V end was cut by 9 bases, the J end by 6 bases, with 17 bases between. Per germline, CDR1 SEHNR and CDR2 FQNEAQ (reference sequence). The CDR3 is made up of 14 amino acids. The CDR3 loop reads CASRGAGNAGELFF. The CDR3 DNA reads TGTGCCAGTAGAGGGGCAGGGAATGCCGGGGAGCTGTTTTTT.

This clonotype was found many times. The rearrangement links TRBV7-2 to TRBJ2-7, with D tentatively TRBD2 (7 bases). Germline V gene sequence: CDR1 SGHTA, CDR2 FQGNSA. There are 14 residues in the CDR3. V dropped 3 bases and J dropped 4 bases, with 13 bases sitting between them. The CDR3 sequence: CASSFRGASYEQYF. The CDR3 DNA reads as TGTGCCAGCAGCTTTCGGGGGGCCTCTTACGAGCAGTACTTC.

This clonotype was counted between two and nine times. V usage is TRBV10-3 and J usage is TRBJ1-5, with D tentatively TRBD1 (5 bases). This CDR3 has 17 residues. Germline lookup yields CDR1 ENHRY and CDR2 SYGVKD. Between the trimmed V and J ends, which lost 2 bases and 0 bases, there was a span of 14 bases. CDR3 in DNA: TGTGCCATCAGTGAGAGTCGGGGCGGATATAGCAATCAGCCCCAGCATTTT. It codes for CAISESRGGYSNQPQHF.

The table lists this clonotype with many counts. The chain combines TRBV9 with TRBJ1-1; D is perhaps TRBD1 (6 bases). Deletions cut 3 bases from V and 0 bases from J, with 15 bases between. Germline-derived CDR1 and CDR2 are SGDLS and YYNGEE. This CDR3 is 16 amino acids long. DNA of the CDR3: TGTGCCAGCAGCGCCTCTTCAGGGGCCATGAACACTGAAGCTTTCTTT. This sequence encodes CASSASSGAMNTEAFF.

The gene calls are TRBV7-2 and TRBJ2-1; no clear D. The V gene's germline CDR1 is SGHTA and CDR2 FQGNSA. Between the trimmed V and J ends, which lost 4 bases and 0 bases, there was a span of 13 bases. The CDR3 has 16 amino acids. CDR3 sequence (DNA): TGTGCCAGCAGCTCCATGACGGTCAGCTCCTACAATGAGCAGTTCTTC. It yields the protein CASSSMTVSSYNEQFF.

V and J are TRBV5-1 and TRBJ2-7; D gene uncertain. The V end was cut by 0 bases, the J end by 9 bases, with 22 bases between. CDR1 SGHRS and CDR2 YFSETQ come from the germline V gene. There are 16 residues in the CDR3. In DNA form, the CDR3 reads TGCGCCAGCAGCTTGGTAGGCGCAGGCCCTCTGTCTGCGCAGTACTTC. Its translation is CASSLVGAGPLSAQYF.